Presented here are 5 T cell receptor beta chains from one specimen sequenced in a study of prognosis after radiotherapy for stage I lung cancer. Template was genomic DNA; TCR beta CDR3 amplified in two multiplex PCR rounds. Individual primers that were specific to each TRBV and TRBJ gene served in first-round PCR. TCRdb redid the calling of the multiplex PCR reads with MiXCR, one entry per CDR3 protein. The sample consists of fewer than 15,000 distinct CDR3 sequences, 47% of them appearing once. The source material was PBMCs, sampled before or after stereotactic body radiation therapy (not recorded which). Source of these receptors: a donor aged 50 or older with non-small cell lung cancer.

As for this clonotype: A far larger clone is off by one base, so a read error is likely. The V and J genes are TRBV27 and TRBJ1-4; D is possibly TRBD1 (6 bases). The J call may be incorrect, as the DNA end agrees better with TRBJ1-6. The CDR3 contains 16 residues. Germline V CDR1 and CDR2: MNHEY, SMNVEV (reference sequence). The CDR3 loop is CASSLSGGSYNSRLHF. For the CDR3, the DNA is TGTGCCAGCAGTTTATCGGGGGGCTCCTATAATTCACGCCTCCACTTT.

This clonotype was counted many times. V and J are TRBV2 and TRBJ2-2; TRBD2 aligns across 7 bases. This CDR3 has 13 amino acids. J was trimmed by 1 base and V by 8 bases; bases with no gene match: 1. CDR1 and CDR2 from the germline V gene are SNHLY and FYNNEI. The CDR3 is CASQRENTGELFF. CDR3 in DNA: TGTGCCAGCCAGCGGGAGAACACCGGGGAGCTGTTTTTT.

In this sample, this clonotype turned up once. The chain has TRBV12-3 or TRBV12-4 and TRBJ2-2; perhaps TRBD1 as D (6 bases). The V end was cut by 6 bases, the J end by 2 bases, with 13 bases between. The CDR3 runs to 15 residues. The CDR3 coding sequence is TGTGCCAGCAGCATCGACAGGACAAACACCGGGGAGCTGTTTTTT. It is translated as CASSIDRTNTGELFF.

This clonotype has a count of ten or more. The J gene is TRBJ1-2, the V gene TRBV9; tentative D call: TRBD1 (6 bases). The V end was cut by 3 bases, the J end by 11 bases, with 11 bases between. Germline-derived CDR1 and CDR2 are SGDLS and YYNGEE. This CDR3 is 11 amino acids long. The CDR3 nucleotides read TGTGCCAGCAGCGACCCGCAGGGGTACACCTTC. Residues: CASSDPQGYTF.

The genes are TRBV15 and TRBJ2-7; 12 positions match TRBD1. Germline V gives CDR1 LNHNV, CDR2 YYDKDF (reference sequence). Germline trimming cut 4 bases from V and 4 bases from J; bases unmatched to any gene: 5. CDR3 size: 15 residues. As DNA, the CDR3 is TGTGCCACCAGCAAGGGGACAGGGGGCTCGTACGAGCAGTACTTC. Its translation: CATSKGTGGSYEQYF.